A selection of T cell receptor beta chains follows, all from one sample in a study of read filtering for tumor transcriptome and immune sequencing. TCRdb reanalysed the reads using MiXCR and keeps one entry per CDR3 protein. The sample lists some 40,000 distinct CDR3 sequences, about 12% occurring once. The sequencing sample was made of a population of CD138-negative cells sorted from bone marrow. The receptors were gathered from a donor over 35 with multiple myeloma. CDR3s leave out the opening cysteine and the closing phenylalanine or tryptophan. The order of the fields is J gene, V gene, CDR3 protein.

>TRBJ2-3|TRBV4-2
ASSQPQSGGGTDTQY
>TRBJ1-2|TRBV3-1
ASSPRTGAYGYT
>TRBJ2-2|TRBV27
ASRRQGIDTGELF
>TRBJ2-7|TRBV4-1
ASSLTGAGEQY
>TRBJ1-1|TRBV7-9
ASSLYDRGNTEAF
>TRBJ1-1|TRBV6-1
ASRSGNTEAF
>TRBJ1-3|TRBV7-9
ATQGVLGGNTIY
>TRBJ2-5|TRBV20-1
SAAQGPGETQY
>TRBJ2-3|TRBV18
ASSLLADTDTQY
>TRBJ2-1|TRBV5-1
ASSLAPSGSYNEQF
>TRBJ2-5|TRBV2
ASSDRKGGETQY
>TRBJ1-5|TRBV12-3/TRBV12-4
ASSLMSQPQH
>TRBJ2-1|TRBV11-2
ASSSGTGLSEQF
>TRBJ2-7|TRBV5-1
ASSRLQGRGNSYEQY
>TRBJ2-5|TRBV11-3
ASSFTAAETQY
>TRBJ2-5|TRBV3-1
ASSQSQETQY
>TRBJ1-1|TRBV9
ASSVGRGGSAF
>TRBJ2-7|TRBV20-1
SARDGDRGLSEQY
>TRBJ2-3|TRBV5-1
ASSLGQGRSTDTQY
>TRBJ2-5|TRBV20-1
SATLGQSQETQY
>TRBJ1-4|TRBV19
ASRRGWEKLF
>TRBJ2-1|TRBV5-1
ASSLARGLAYNEQF
>TRBJ1-5|TRBV19
ASSRLRAGGINQPQH
>TRBJ2-2|TRBV7-9
ASSPLGHLNTGELF
>TRBJ2-1|TRBV3-1
ASSQEGDRGSNEQF
>TRBJ2-2|TRBV3-1
ASSPRIAGELF
>TRBJ2-7|TRBV5-5
ASSLEGQLIYEQY
>TRBJ2-5|TRBV10-3
AISVGPEGETQY
>TRBJ2-1|TRBV7-9
ASSLLDTMRQF
>TRBJ2-5|TRBV29-1
SVTTPLRGGLETQY
>TRBJ1-4|TRBV28
ASSSRGSNEKLF
>TRBJ1-5|TRBV28
ASSLDGHLPQH
>TRBJ2-3|TRBV12-3/TRBV12-4
ASRPQPTVTDTQY
>TRBJ2-3|TRBV29-1
SYTRGGRTDTQY
>TRBJ2-1|TRBV20-1
SASGGKGEQF
>TRBJ2-2|TRBV20-1
SARHVNGEPL
>TRBJ2-3|TRBV7-9
ASSAADTQY
>TRBJ2-5|TRBV4-1
ASSQTGSGETQY
>TRBJ1-1|TRBV6-1
ASSTAVGTEAF
>TRBJ2-7|TRBV20-1
SARAPPSGGWGSYEQY
>TRBJ2-7|TRBV11-3
ASSLGTGTERY